A single sample gave rise to the 7 T cell receptor beta chains below, sequenced in a study of response to subunit inactivated influenza vaccine. TCRdb ran MiXCR on the RT-PCR reads and lists one entry per CDR3 protein. The data contain fewer than 800,000 distinct CDR3 sequences, about a sixth of them singletons. The sequencing here drew on PBMCs from blood, taken roughly 12 days after vaccination. The source is a man aged 45 to 65 who received an inactivated influenza vaccine.

This clonotype was recorded a few times. The rearrangement joins TRBV11-2 to TRBJ2-1, with a tentative D call TRBD1 (5 bases). With 5 bases removed from V and 0 bases from J, the gap between germline ends came to 14 bases. From germline, CDR1 is SGHAT and CDR2 FQNNGV. This CDR3 spans 16 amino acids. The CDR3 DNA follows: TGTGCCAGCAGCACCCCCCGACAGCGCTCCTACAATGAGCAGTTCTTC. Translation: CASSTPRQRSYNEQFF.

The CDR3 loop is CASSQDLGSLASEQFF. DNA of the CDR3: TGTGCCAGCAGCCAAGACCTGGGATCGTTGGCGAGTGAGCAGTTCTTC. This chain uses TRBV3-1 with TRBJ2-1; D unresolved. The V end lost 0 bases, the J end lost 9 bases, and 18 bases lay between the germline ends. The CDR3 totals 16 residues. The germline V gene has CDR1 LGHDT and CDR2 YNNKEL (reference sequence).

The V call is TRBV10-3, the J call TRBJ2-4; D is perhaps TRBD1 or TRBD2 (5 bases each). From germline, CDR1 is ENHRY and CDR2 SYGVKD. The ends were cut back, 0 bases at V and 0 bases at J, with 9 bases in the middle. The CDR3 runs 16 residues. The CDR3 here is CAISESGREAKNIQYF. The DNA of the CDR3 is TGTGCCATCAGTGAGTCGGGACGGGAAGCCAAAAACATTCAGTACTTC.

This clonotype was seen repeatedly, ten times or more. The rearrangement uses TRBV12-3 or TRBV12-4 and TRBJ1-3; weak D call: TRBD1 (5 bases). There are 14 residues in the CDR3. Trimming stripped 5 bases from V and 1 base from J, with 9 bases between. The CDR3 spells CASSLTVSGNTIYF. CDR3 nucleotides: TGTGCCAGCAGTCTGACAGTTTCTGGAAACACCATATATTTT.

This clonotype was seen a handful of times. This chain joins TRBV7-9 and TRBJ1-1; 8 nucleotides line up with TRBD1. The V and J ends lost 4 bases and 4 bases, in that order; junction bases with no gene match: 5. CDR1 and CDR2 (germline): SEHNR, FQNEAQ (reference sequence). The CDR3 contains 14 residues. As DNA, the CDR3 is TGTGCCAGCAGCTCGACAGGGGCGTTCACTGAAGCTTTCTTT. Its translation: CASSSTGAFTEAFF.

CDR3 sequence reads: CASSSLSGRRQFF. The DNA for the CDR3 is TGTGCCAGCAGTTCCCTAAGCGGGAGAAGGCAGTTCTTC. This chain joins TRBV6-2 or TRBV6-3 and TRBJ2-1, with 8 bases that match TRBD2. The CDR3 runs to 13 residues. Germline loops: CDR1 MNHEY, CDR2 SVGEGT. V trimming: 4 bases; J trimming: 12 bases; junction bases outside the gene matches: 8.

There are a few counts of this clonotype. The rearrangement links TRBV7-9 to TRBJ1-1; 7 nucleotides agree with TRBD1. V was pared by 3 bases and J by 8 bases, with 3 bases of the junction left unmatched. The CDR3 runs 12 residues. The germline CDR1 and CDR2 sequences are SEHNR and FQNEAQ (reference sequence). The CDR3 protein is CASSFGTAEAFF. For the CDR3, the DNA is TGTGCCAGCAGCTTCGGGACAGCCGAAGCTTTCTTT.